Each of the 12 T cell receptor beta chains below was sequenced from the same sample in a study of neoadjuvant anti-PD-1 for oral cavity cancer. TCRdb's table, derived via immunoSEQ multiplex PCR, lists solely in-frame clones and lacks some. The top ten clones hold about 3% of a sample with thousands of clones, over 75% of them seen once. Specimen: PBMCs, collected before nivolumab (anti-PD-1) treatment. These receptors all come from a person aged 35-79 years with oral cavity squamous cell carcinoma.

This sequence joins TRBV15 and TRBJ1-2; D uncertain. The CDR3 length is 13 residues. The V gene's germline CDR1 is LNHNV and CDR2 YYDKDF (reference sequence). Between the trimmed V and J ends, which lost 0 bases and 4 bases, there was a span of 6 bases. The CDR3 sequence: CATSRDHPYGYTF. The CDR3 DNA follows: TGTGCCACCAGCAGAGATCACCCCTATGGCTACACCTTC.

This sequence joins TRBV9 and TRBJ1-4; 8 nucleotides line up with TRBD1. V was clipped by 3 bases and J by 3 bases; unmatched bases: 4. There are 15 residues in the CDR3. Germline values: CDR1 SGDLS, CDR2 YYNGEE. CDR3: CASSGQGRPNEKLFF. The CDR3 DNA is TGTGCCAGCAGCGGACAGGGGCGCCCTAATGAAAAACTGTTTTTT.

In DNA, the CDR3 is TGCGCCAGCAGCCACACCGTCCGGGGTTCCTACAATGAGCAGTTCTTC. It is translated as CASSHTVRGSYNEQFF. This chain joins TRBV4-3 and TRBJ2-1, with TRBD2 as a possible D gene (5 bases). Trimming took 3 bases from V and 1 from J, leaving 13 bases between them. This CDR3 region has 16 residues. CDR1 LGHNA and CDR2 YSLEER come from the germline V gene.

This chain joins TRBV4-3 and TRBJ1-4; D is perhaps TRBD1 (6 bases). The V end lost 1 base, the J end lost 8 bases, and 8 bases lay between the germline ends. This CDR3 comprises 13 residues. Germline V gene sequence: CDR1 LGHNA, CDR2 YSLEER. The CDR3 DNA follows: TGCGCCAGCAGCCAAGTTCAGGGGGAAAAACTGTTTTTT. Translation: CASSQVQGEKLFF.

The chain is built from TRBV4-1 and TRBJ1-2; 8 bases map to TRBD1. CDR3 length: 15 residues. V dropped 6 bases and J dropped 2; count of bases not matched to a gene: 8. Germline V lookup: CDR1 MGHRA, CDR2 YSYEKL. CDR3 coding DNA: TGCGCCAGCAGTCTTAGTTCAGGGGGCAACTATGGCTACACCTTC. This sequence encodes CASSLSSGGNYGYTF.

This sequence joins TRBV6-1 and TRBJ1-5; 9 nucleotides line up with TRBD1. The CDR3 is 14 amino acids. CDR1 is MNHNS and CDR2 is SASEGT in the germline V gene. Trimming removed 11 bases from V and 6 bases from J; junction bases left unmatched: 11. The CDR3 loop is CAAGQQGAIQPQHF. The DNA for the CDR3 is TGTGCCGCGGGGCAACAGGGGGCGATTCAGCCCCAGCATTTT.

The V gene is TRBV10-1, the J gene TRBJ1-4; D is ambiguous. The germline CDR1 and CDR2 sequences are WNHNN and SYGVQD (reference sequence). Between the trimmed V and J ends, which lost 3 bases and 6 bases, there was a span of 17 bases. This CDR3 is 16 amino acids long. The CDR3 is CASSEGTADRYEKLFF. For the CDR3, the DNA is TGCGCCAGCAGTGAAGGCACGGCAGACCGTTATGAAAAACTGTTTTTT.

The chain links TRBV19 to TRBJ1-1, with unresolved D. Trimming took 4 bases from V and 11 from J, leaving 11 bases between them. This CDR3 has 11 amino acids. In germline, CDR1 is LNHDA, CDR2 SQIVND (reference sequence). CDR3 sequence reads: CASSRGRVAFF. CDR3 in DNA: TGTGCCAGTAGTAGAGGTCGGGTGGCTTTCTTT.

The gene calls are TRBV4-2 and TRBJ2-5, with D possibly called TRBD1 or TRBD2 (5 bases each). Trimming left V 4 bases short and J 1 base short, with 16 bases between. Looked up from germline, CDR1 is LGHNA and CDR2 is YNFKEQ. The length of the CDR3 is 16 residues. CDR3 nucleotide sequence: TGTGCCAGCAGCCTCTTCGGGACCACTATCCAAGAGACCCAGTACTTC. It yields the protein CASSLFGTTIQETQYF.

V gene TRBV7-9 combines with J gene TRBJ2-2; D remains ambiguous. CDR3 length: 13 amino acids. V was trimmed by 5 bases and J by 7 bases, leaving 11 bases between them. The germline gives CDR1 SEHNR, CDR2 FQNEAQ (reference sequence). CDR3 in DNA: TGTGCCAGCAGCCCACGACCTGGCGGGGAGCTGTTTTTT. Its protein is CASSPRPGGELFF.

The chain employs TRBV7-8 and TRBJ2-7; D perhaps matches TRBD1 (6 bases). Germline values: CDR1 SGHVS, CDR2 FQNEAQ. V was shortened by 2 bases and J by 1 base, with 12 bases between the two germline ends. This CDR3 is 15 amino acids long. The CDR3 DNA reads TGTGCCAGCAGCTTACCGCCAGGGGTATCCTACGAGCAGTACTTC. Translating it yields CASSLPPGVSYEQYF.

Here the CDR3 reads CATGLNNQPQHF. Written as DNA, the CDR3 is TGTGCCACCGGGCTAAACAATCAGCCCCAGCATTTT. The rearrangement joins TRBV7-6 to TRBJ1-5, with unresolved D. The V gene's germline CDR1 is SGHVS and CDR2 FNYEAQ. V dropped 10 bases and J dropped 3 bases, with 10 bases sitting between them. The CDR3 is 12 residues long. The variable domain in full, completed from reference TRBV7-6 and TRBJ1-5, reads GAGVSQSPRYKVTKRGQDVALRCDPISGHVSLYWYRQALGQGPEFLTYFNYEAQQDKSGLPNDRFSAERPEGSISTLTIQRTEQRDSAMYRCATGLNNQPQHFGDGTRLSIL.